The 29 T cell receptor beta chains below all came from one sample that was sequenced in a study of blood T cell repertoires in COVID-19. Here immunoSEQ multiplex PCR was the method, and the copy in TCRdb shows in-frame clones only, minus some. Of approximately 130,000 clones listed, 70% to 90% are singletons. Sequenced sample: peripheral blood. These receptors all come from a human donor in a cohort sampled during active COVID-19.

This chain connects TRBV6-2 or TRBV6-3 to TRBJ2-1; 11 bases agree with TRBD2. Looked up from germline, CDR1 is MNHEY and CDR2 is SVGEGT. After removal of 2 bases from V and 3 bases from J, the junction contained 12 bases not matched to a gene. This CDR3 region has 19 residues. The CDR3 DNA reads as TGTGCCAGCAGTTACCCCCTAGCGGGGGGCCGCCAGGACTACAATGAGCAGTTCTTC. It encodes CASSYPLAGGRQDYNEQFF.

This rearrangement joins TRBV5-6 to TRBJ1-1; D is undetermined. From germline, CDR1 is SGHDT and CDR2 YYEEEE. This CDR3 comprises 15 residues. V was pared by 0 bases and J by 4 bases, with 13 bases between. The CDR3 loop reads CASSLASGAATEAFF. For the CDR3, the DNA is TGTGCCAGCAGCTTGGCCTCGGGAGCGGCCACTGAAGCTTTCTTT.

This sequence joins TRBV2 and TRBJ1-1; D is perhaps TRBD1 (6 bases). The CDR3 covers 13 residues. V lost 8 bases, J lost 4 bases, and 14 bases lay in between. Germline CDR1 and CDR2: SNHLY and FYNNEI. Written as DNA, the CDR3 is TGTGCCAGCCTCAAACAGGGATTCACTGAAGCTTTCTTT. Amino acids: CASLKQGFTEAFF.

This clone was counted a few times. The rearrangement joins TRBV19 to TRBJ1-5; D possibly corresponds to TRBD1 (6 bases). Germline-derived CDR1 and CDR2 are LNHDA and SQIVND (reference sequence). This CDR3 spans 13 amino acids. The V end was cut by 3 bases, the J end by 7 bases, with 10 bases between. The CDR3 region has the DNA TGTGCCAGTAGTATGACGGGGGGCCAGCCCCAGCATTTT. It codes for CASSMTGGQPQHF.

The rearrangement joins TRBV6-2 or TRBV6-3 to TRBJ2-3; D might be TRBD2 (6 bases). Looked up from germline, CDR1 is MNHEY and CDR2 is SVGEGT. V lost 2 bases and J 3 bases, leaving 12 bases between the germline ends. The CDR3 loop spans 15 amino acids. For the CDR3, the DNA is TGTGCCAGCAGTTACCCGCCCCGGGGGACAGATACGCAGTATTTT. It is translated as CASSYPPRGTDTQYF.

This chain connects TRBV20-1 to TRBJ1-5; D not resolved. Germline CDR1 is DFQATT and CDR2 is SNEGSKA (reference sequence). The CDR3 consists of 15 residues. V lost 3 bases to trimming and J lost 0 bases, with 12 bases between them. This chain's CDR3 is CSASLWRDSNQPQHF. The CDR3 DNA sequence: TGCAGTGCTAGTCTCTGGAGGGATAGCAATCAGCCCCAGCATTTT.

In DNA, the CDR3 is TGTGCCACCAGCAGAGTAGCGGGGGGCCTCAATGAGCAGTTCTTC. Translation gives CATSRVAGGLNEQFF. The chain employs TRBV15 and TRBJ2-1, with 10 bases fitting TRBD2. Germline V CDR1 and CDR2: LNHNV, YYDKDF (reference sequence). The CDR3 runs to 15 residues. V shed 1 base, J shed 6 bases, and the junction held 3 bases outside the gene matches.

This clone has only a few counts. The chain employs TRBV19 and TRBJ2-2; D is ambiguous. V was trimmed by 6 bases and J by 0 bases, leaving 5 bases between them. CDR3 length equals 13 residues. Germline V gene data show CDR1 as LNHDA and CDR2 as SQIVND (reference sequence). CDR3 region: CASRHSNTGELFF. DNA for the CDR3: TGTGCCAGTAGACATTCGAACACCGGGGAGCTGTTTTTT.

The chain is built from TRBV28 and TRBJ1-5, with D possibly TRBD1 on 5 matching bases. Germline V gene data show CDR1 as MDHEN and CDR2 as SYDVKM. The length of the CDR3 is 14 residues. V lost 6 bases, J lost 9 bases, and 18 bases lay in between. CDR3 nucleotide sequence: TGTGCCAGCAGGCAAACCGGGACGGGGGGGCCCCAGCATTTT. Translation: CASRQTGTGGPQHF.

The genes are TRBV12-3 or TRBV12-4 and TRBJ1-3; D is possibly TRBD1 (6 bases). With 6 bases removed from V and 4 bases from J, the gap between germline ends came to 10 bases. The CDR3 loop spans 13 amino acids. CDR3 in amino acids: CASSRQGGNTIYF. As DNA, the CDR3 is TGTGCCAGCAGCCGTCAGGGGGGAAACACCATATATTTT.

The chain has TRBV6-2 or TRBV6-3 and TRBJ2-1; the match to TRBD2 covers 7 bases. The J segment lost 3 bases and the V segment lost 5 bases, leaving 10 bases of the junction unmatched. Germline CDR1 MNHEY, CDR2 SVGEGT. The CDR3 spans 16 residues. CDR3: CASSARTLAGYNEQFF. The CDR3 DNA follows: TGTGCCAGCAGTGCCAGGACTTTAGCGGGCTACAATGAGCAGTTCTTC.

The rearrangement joins TRBV12-5 to TRBJ1-1, with D uncertain. The CDR3 spans 13 residues. Trimming removed 6 bases at V and 6 bases at J, with 14 bases between. The V gene's germline CDR1 is LGHNT and CDR2 FRNRAP. CDR3 in amino acids: CASGLHPGAEAFF. The DNA of the CDR3 is TGTGCTAGTGGCCTCCACCCCGGGGCTGAAGCTTTCTTT.

The rearrangement uses TRBV3-1 (or the pseudogene TRBV3-2) and TRBJ1-2; TRBD1 matches 11 bases. Germline CDR1 is LGHDT and CDR2 is YNNKEL (reference sequence). The CDR3 spans 17 residues. Germline trimming cut 4 bases from V and 4 bases from J; bases unmatched to any gene: 11. The CDR3 DNA reads as TGTGCCAGCAGCCTCGACCATCCGGGACAGGGGGTCTATGGCTACACCTTC. Its translation: CASSLDHPGQGVYGYTF.

This clone occurred a few times. The chain's CDR3 is CASSYSSGGTYNEQFF. The CDR3 nucleotides are TGTGCCAGCAGTTACTCGAGCGGGGGGACCTACAATGAGCAGTTCTTC. The gene calls are TRBV6-5 and TRBJ2-1; TRBD2 matches 9 bases. CDR1 and CDR2 from the germline V gene are MNHEY and SVGAGI. Trimming removed 0 bases from V and 2 bases from J; junction bases left unmatched: 2. The length of the CDR3 is 16 residues.

V and J are TRBV5-1 and TRBJ1-3; D might be TRBD1 (6 bases). This CDR3 comprises 15 residues. The ends were cut back, 4 bases at V and 0 bases at J, with 11 bases in the middle. Germline CDR1 is SGHRS and CDR2 is YFSETQ. The CDR3 DNA follows: TGCGCCAGCAGCACTACAGGGAGCTCTGGAAACACCATATATTTT. Residues: CASSTTGSSGNTIYF.

The J gene is TRBJ2-7, the V gene TRBV6-1; D perhaps matches TRBD1 (5 bases). The germline V and J ends were trimmed by 2 bases and 5 bases, with 13 bases remaining between them. The CDR3 is made up of 14 amino acids. Germline V lookup: CDR1 MNHNS, CDR2 SASEGT. CDR3 residues: CASSEPGRVDEQYF. The CDR3 region has the DNA TGTGCCAGCAGTGAACCGGGCAGGGTTGACGAGCAGTACTTC.

Written as DNA, the CDR3 is TGTGCCAGCTCACCACCGGGCGCAGGGACCTATAATTCACCCCTCCACTTT. The encoded protein is CASSPPGAGTYNSPLHF. The rearrangement uses TRBV18 and TRBJ1-6; tentative D call: TRBD1 (5 bases). CDR1 KGHSH and CDR2 LQKENI come from the germline V gene. This CDR3 has 17 residues. The V and J ends lost 0 bases and 2 bases respectively, with 11 bases between them. The full variable domain, its missing parts supplied by reference TRBV18 and TRBJ1-6, is NAGVMQNPRHLVRRRGQEARLRCSPMKGHSHVYWYRQLPEEGLKFMVYLQKENIIDESGMPKERFSAEFPKEGPSILRIQQVVRGDSAAYFCASSPPGAGTYNSPLHFGNGTRLTVT.

This clone was counted between two and nine times. This sequence joins TRBV27 and TRBJ2-5, with 9 bases that match TRBD1. The CDR3 runs to 15 residues. V was clipped by 4 bases and J by 5 bases; unmatched bases: 8. Germline values: CDR1 MNHEY, CDR2 SMNVEV (reference sequence). The chain's CDR3 is CASSSPGQGGETQYF. The CDR3 region has the DNA TGTGCCAGCAGTTCCCCGGGACAGGGAGGGGAGACCCAGTACTTC.

The chain's CDR3 is CASKRGSGNTIYF. CDR3 DNA sequence: TGTGCCAGCAAGCGGGGCTCAGGAAACACCATATATTTT. This chain links TRBV6-6 with TRBJ1-3; D may be TRBD1 (5 bases). Germline V gene lookup returns CDR1 MNHNY and CDR2 SVGAGI (reference sequence). V was trimmed by 7 bases and J by 4 bases, leaving 11 bases between them. The CDR3 is 13 residues long.

Note on this clone: Different DNA sequences within this sample yield the same CDR3. The rearrangement joins TRBV19 to TRBJ2-7; 13 bases align to TRBD2. With V trimmed by 6 bases and J by 4 bases, 6 bases remained unmatched. Germline CDR1 reads LNHDA; CDR2 reads SQIVND (reference sequence). The CDR3 length is 15 residues. For the CDR3, the DNA is TGTGCCAGTAGCCGGACTAGCGGGGGATCTTACGAGCAGTACTTC. It encodes CASSRTSGGSYEQYF.

This chain joins TRBV4-1 and TRBJ2-1, with 10 bases identical to TRBD1. CDR1 and CDR2 (germline): MGHRA, YSYEKL. The CDR3 has 17 amino acids. V gave up 4 bases and J gave up 3 bases; unmatched junction bases: 9. Written as DNA, the CDR3 is TGCGCCAGCAGCCCGGACAGGGACAGGGGTATCTACAATGAGCAGTTCTTC. Translating it yields CASSPDRDRGIYNEQFF.

The chain uses TRBV14 and TRBJ1-5; possible D gene TRBD1, 6 bases. Germline CDR1 is SGHDN and CDR2 is FVKESK. V lost 1 base and J 6 bases, leaving 10 bases between the germline ends. The CDR3 has 14 amino acids. CDR3 nucleotide sequence: TGTGCCAGCAGCCAAGGGGGGCTTGCTCAGCCCCAGCATTTT. It translates to CASSQGGLAQPQHF.

The J gene is TRBJ1-1, the V gene TRBV4-2, with 8 bases that match TRBD1. J gave up 4 bases and V 3 bases, and 7 bases lay outside the gene matches. From germline, CDR1 is LGHNA and CDR2 YNFKEQ. The CDR3 extends over 15 amino acids. The CDR3 DNA is TGTGCCAGCAGCCAGGAGGACAGGGAGAGCACTGAAGCTTTCTTT. Translating gives CASSQEDRESTEAFF.

The chain combines TRBV7-2 with TRBJ2-1, with D tentatively TRBD2 (6 bases). CDR1 and CDR2 (germline): SGHTA, FQGNSA. The germline V and J ends were trimmed by 1 base and 5 bases, with 9 bases remaining between them. The CDR3 loop spans 14 amino acids. CDR3 sequence: CASSLGWRDNEQFF. CDR3 bases: TGTGCCAGCAGCTTAGGTTGGAGGGACAATGAGCAGTTCTTC.

The chain has TRBV13 and TRBJ2-4; D is ambiguous. The V gene lost 3 bases and the J gene lost 0 bases, with 21 bases spanning the gap. The CDR3 has 19 residues. The V gene's germline CDR1 is PRHDT and CDR2 FYEKMQ (reference sequence). CDR3 sequence (DNA): TGTGCCAGCAGCTTCCGACTGACCCCATCCACATTAGCCAAAAACATTCAGTACTTC. Protein product: CASSFRLTPSTLAKNIQYF. The full variable domain, rest sourced from reference TRBV13 and TRBJ2-4, is AAGVIQSPRHLIKEKRETATLKCYPIPRHDTVYWYQQGPGQDPQFLISFYEKMQSDKGSIPDRFSAQQFSDYHSELNMSSLELGDSALYFCASSFRLTPSTLAKNIQYFGAGTRLSVL.

This chain links TRBV11-2 with TRBJ2-1, with 11 nucleotides matching TRBD2. V lost 5 bases to trimming and J lost 6 bases; unmatched junction nucleotides: 18. The CDR3 loop spans 19 amino acids. CDR1 is SGHAT, CDR2 FQNNGV, per germline. This CDR3 reads CASSPSGFVAGGPGNEQFF. The CDR3 nucleotides read TGTGCCAGCAGCCCAAGCGGGTTTGTAGCGGGGGGGCCTGGCAATGAGCAGTTCTTC.

In this sample, this clone turned up once. The J gene is TRBJ2-7, the V gene TRBV4-2, with TRBD2 identical over 9 bases. V lost 4 bases, J lost 0 bases, and 13 bases stayed unmatched. This CDR3 has 18 amino acids. Germline lookup yields CDR1 LGHNA and CDR2 YNFKEQ. The CDR3 loop is CASSPREAGGPDSYEQYF. As DNA, the CDR3 is TGTGCCAGCAGCCCGCGGGAAGCGGGGGGCCCAGACTCCTACGAGCAGTACTTC.

This chain uses TRBV25-1 with TRBJ2-2; 10 nucleotides match TRBD1. Germline CDR1 reads MGHDK; CDR2 reads SYGVNS. The CDR3 consists of 13 residues. Losses at the gene ends were 10 bases for V and 6 bases for J; bases not matched to a gene: 5. The CDR3 loop is CATRTGGSGELFF. The CDR3 region has the DNA TGTGCCACCAGGACAGGGGGGTCCGGGGAGCTGTTTTTT. Drawing the rest from reference TRBV25-1 and TRBJ2-2, the complete variable domain is EADIYQTPRYLVIGTGKKITLECSQTMGHDKMYWYQQDPGMELHLIHYSYGVNSTEKGDLSSESTVSRIRTEHFPLTLESARPSHTSQYLCATRTGGSGELFFGEGSRLTVL.

V gene TRBV2 combines with J gene TRBJ2-1, with 9 bases that match TRBD1. The CDR3 length is 16 residues. The germline gives CDR1 SNHLY, CDR2 FYNNEI. The trim removed 6 bases at V and 10 bases at J, leaving 16 bases unmatched. CDR3: CASSLGGTGPLSEQFF. Written as DNA, the CDR3 is TGTGCCAGCAGCCTAGGGGGGACAGGGCCCTTGTCCGAGCAGTTCTTC.